These T cell receptor beta chains were read from a single sample in a study of T cells in Graves' hyperthyroidism and ophthalmopathy. Each CDR3 protein gets one entry after TCRdb re-called the multiplex PCR reads with MiXCR. The table includes hundreds of thousands of distinct CDR3 sequences, around a fifth detected once. Material for sequencing was blood. Receptor source: a man aged 45-65 years with Graves' ophthalmopathy. The CDR3 runs from the conserved cysteine through the conserved F or W. The D gene is left open where the match is weak. Clone size is given for some rows only: seen once, a few or many times, or a class if the clone is expanded.

d_call | j_call | clone_size | v_call | cdr3_aa | cdr3_nt
TRBD1 | TRBJ1-4 | many | TRBV5-1 | CASSQLPGQTNEKLFF | TGCGCCAGCAGTCAACTACCGGGACAGACTAATGAAAAACTGTTTTTT
NA | TRBJ2-3 | NA | TRBV5-4 | CAISLRSGYTDTQYF | TGTGCCATCAGCTTAAGATCTGGTTATACAGATACGCAGTATTTT
NA | TRBJ2-7 | many | TRBV18 | CASSRTSGPGSYEQYF | TGTGCCAGCTCTCGTACGTCAGGGCCCGGCTCCTACGAGCAGTACTTC
NA | TRBJ2-5 | many | TRBV2 | CASSVGSSETQYF | TGTGCCAGCAGTGTCGGAAGTTCGGAGACCCAGTACTTC
NA | TRBJ2-7 | many | TRBV2 | CASNDILGEQYF | TGTGCCAGCAACGACATTTTGGGCGAGCAGTACTTC
TRBD2 | TRBJ2-1 | NA | TRBV14 | CASSQDRLAGGSEQFF | TGTGCCAGCAGCCAAGATAGACTAGCGGGAGGAAGTGAGCAGTTCTTC
NA | TRBJ2-5 | many | TRBV4-1 | CASSQEPLGGPETQYF | TGCGCCAGCAGCCAAGAGCCCCTCGGGGGGCCAGAGACCCAGTACTTC
TRBD2 | TRBJ2-5 | many | TRBV5-1 | CASRGRGDRGQETQYF | TGCGCCAGCAGAGGACGGGGGGATCGTGGACAAGAGACCCAGTACTTC
NA | TRBJ2-7 | few | TRBV15 | CATSDGRRGGGDEQYF | TGTGCCACCAGCGACGGGCGGCGAGGGGGGGGCGACGAGCAGTACTTC
TRBD2 | TRBJ2-3 | NA | TRBV6-1 | CASSLAGGHTDTQYF | TGTGCCAGCTCTCTAGCGGGAGGACACACAGATACGCAGTATTTT
NA | TRBJ2-5 | NA | TRBV12-3/TRBV12-4 | CASSLGPREFWTQYF | TGTGCCAGCAGTTTAGGGCCTCGGGAGTTTTGGACCCAGTACTTC
TRBD1 | TRBJ2-1 | NA | TRBV6-1 | CASRETGSYDNEQFF | TGTGCCAGCAGGGAGACAGGGAGCTACGACAATGAGCAGTTCTTC
TRBD1 | TRBJ2-7 | many | TRBV6-2/TRBV6-3 | CASTETGAFEQYF | TGTGCCAGCACCGAGACAGGGGCCTTCGAGCAGTACTTC
NA | TRBJ1-2 | many | TRBV3-1 | CASSQAYGYTF | TGTGCCAGCAGCCAGGCCTATGGCTACACCTTC
TRBD2 | TRBJ2-3 | NA | TRBV7-3 | CASSYPGLAGAFTDTQYF | TGTGCCAGCAGCTACCCGGGACTAGCGGGAGCTTTCACAGATACGCAGTATTTT
TRBD2 | TRBJ2-5 | many | TRBV11-2 | CASKGLAGGPGETQYF | TGTGCCAGCAAGGGACTAGCGGGAGGGCCAGGGGAGACCCAGTACTTC
TRBD1 | TRBJ1-2 | few | TRBV7-9 | CASSLGRGNYGYTF | TGTGCCAGCAGCTTAGGCAGGGGGAACTATGGCTACACCTTC
TRBD1 | TRBJ1-2 | many | TRBV18 | CASSPTGVGFDYGYTF | TGTGCCAGCTCACCAACAGGGGTTGGTTTCGACTATGGCTACACCTTC
NA | TRBJ2-3 | NA | TRBV28 | CASSFRVDTQYF | TGTGCCAGCAGTTTCCGCGTTGATACGCAGTATTTT
TRBD2 | TRBJ2-7 | NA | TRBV6-2/TRBV6-3 | CASSTLAGDDEQYF | TGTGCCAGCAGTACCCTAGCGGGAGACGACGAGCAGTACTTC
TRBD1 | TRBJ2-3 | few | TRBV28 | CASSPDRDSTDTQYF | TGTGCCAGCAGCCCGGACAGGGACTCCACAGATACGCAGTATTTT
TRBD2 | TRBJ2-6 | NA | TRBV5-6 | CASTSVGGYSGANVLTF | TGTGCCAGCACCTCTGTCGGGGGGTACTCTGGGGCCAACGTCCTGACTTTC
TRBD1 | TRBJ1-1 | few | TRBV4-2 | CASSEQQGDTEAFF | TGTGCCAGCAGCGAACAGCAGGGGGACACTGAAGCTTTCTTT
NA | TRBJ2-7 | NA | TRBV6-1 | CAAGLGGSYEQYF | TGTGCCGCAGGTTTAGGAGGGTCCTACGAGCAGTACTTC
TRBD2 | TRBJ2-3 | many | TRBV10-3 | CAISAPGRDGDTQYF | TGTGCCATCAGTGCCCCGGGGAGGGATGGAGATACGCAGTATTTT
NA | TRBJ1-2 | many | TRBV28 | CASSAEIYGYTF | TGTGCCAGCAGCGCTGAGATATATGGCTACACCTTC
TRBD1 | TRBJ1-2 | many | TRBV27 | CASSLGPQTRFGTGTYGYTF | TGTGCCAGCAGTTTGGGGCCGCAAACGCGGTTCGGGACAGGAACCTATGGCTACACCTTC
NA | TRBJ1-2 | NA | TRBV6-1 | CASSVGSNYGYSF | TGTGCCAGCAGCGTGGGATCTAACTATGGCTACTCCTTC
NA | TRBJ1-2 | few | TRBV18 | CASSPLEAGSDTYGYTF | TGTGCCAGCTCACCACTCGAAGCAGGGTCGGACACCTATGGCTACACCTTC
NA | TRBJ1-5 | NA | TRBV20-1 | CSAPGVSNQPQHF | TGCAGTGCCCCAGGGGTTAGCAATCAGCCCCAGCATTTT